The rows below give T cell receptor beta chains drawn from one sample of a study of cytomegalovirus exposure and HLA in healthy donors. Sequencing was performed with immunoSEQ multiplex PCR; in TCRdb, only in-frame clones are kept and a portion is missing. The sample yields 150,000 to 170,000 clones, about 76% seen once. What was sequenced was PBMCs. The receptors were gathered from a man aged 30 to 45 in good health and CMV-seropositive. Each CDR3 is given with its conserved first and last residue. D genes are given only for firm matches. Clone sizes are given selectively: once, few, many, or a class where the clone is expanded.

v_gene: TRBV2; d_gene: TRBD2; abundance: few; j_gene: TRBJ2-1; CDR3aa: CASIPSSGGNNEQFF
v_gene: TRBV11-3; d_gene: -; abundance: -; j_gene: TRBJ2-1; CDR3aa: CASSSPRVNERFF
v_gene: TRBV5-8; d_gene: TRBD1; abundance: -; j_gene: TRBJ1-4; CDR3aa: CASSFDRDRVATNEKLFF
v_gene: TRBV7-3; d_gene: TRBD2; abundance: -; j_gene: TRBJ2-3; CDR3aa: CASSFSGLNTDTQYF
v_gene: TRBV27; d_gene: TRBD2; abundance: -; j_gene: TRBJ2-3; CDR3aa: CASSLVSGRDTQYF
v_gene: TRBV27; d_gene: TRBD2; abundance: -; j_gene: TRBJ2-7; CDR3aa: CASRTSGFYEQYF
v_gene: TRBV27; d_gene: -; abundance: -; j_gene: TRBJ2-7; CDR3aa: CASSSLPDRAYEQYF
v_gene: TRBV5-1; d_gene: -; abundance: -; j_gene: TRBJ2-2; CDR3aa: CASRATGVGTGELFF
v_gene: TRBV5-1; d_gene: -; abundance: -; j_gene: TRBJ1-4; CDR3aa: CASSLDRAEEKLFF
v_gene: TRBV7-2; d_gene: -; abundance: -; j_gene: TRBJ2-7; CDR3aa: CASSLGWGEVREQYF
v_gene: TRBV19; d_gene: -; abundance: -; j_gene: TRBJ1-6; CDR3aa: CASSPEADSPLHF
v_gene: TRBV4-2; d_gene: -; abundance: once; j_gene: TRBJ2-2; CDR3aa: CASSQDREAGELFF
v_gene: TRBV29-1; d_gene: -; abundance: -; j_gene: TRBJ1-1; CDR3aa: CSVGAGNTEAFF
v_gene: TRBV9; d_gene: -; abundance: -; j_gene: TRBJ2-3; CDR3aa: CASSVDSSSTDTQYF
v_gene: TRBV30; d_gene: TRBD1; abundance: -; j_gene: TRBJ1-6; CDR3aa: CAWTDRDNSPLHF
v_gene: TRBV7-3; d_gene: -; abundance: -; j_gene: TRBJ1-1; CDR3aa: CASSLTTRATTEAFF
v_gene: TRBV2; d_gene: -; abundance: -; j_gene: TRBJ1-2; CDR3aa: CASGGDQGYTF
v_gene: TRBV2; d_gene: -; abundance: -; j_gene: TRBJ1-2; CDR3aa: CASSEGSRLNGYTF
v_gene: TRBV5-4; d_gene: -; abundance: -; j_gene: TRBJ2-2; CDR3aa: CASSLEQGRNTGELFF
v_gene: TRBV15; d_gene: -; abundance: -; j_gene: TRBJ2-7; CDR3aa: CATSRDTGRAEQYF
v_gene: TRBV6-6; d_gene: -; abundance: -; j_gene: TRBJ1-1; CDR3aa: CASRRTGVPTEAFF
v_gene: TRBV15; d_gene: -; abundance: -; j_gene: TRBJ2-7; CDR3aa: CATSSGYEQYF
v_gene: TRBV18; d_gene: -; abundance: -; j_gene: TRBJ2-2; CDR3aa: CASSPFETSDTGELFF
v_gene: TRBV5-1; d_gene: TRBD1; abundance: -; j_gene: TRBJ1-6; CDR3aa: CASSAGQQLNSPLHF
v_gene: TRBV7-7; d_gene: -; abundance: -; j_gene: TRBJ1-3; CDR3aa: CASSLGGHLSGNTIYF
v_gene: TRBV7-2; d_gene: TRBD1; abundance: -; j_gene: TRBJ1-5; CDR3aa: CASSIGQGAMGPQHF
v_gene: TRBV6-6; d_gene: TRBD1; abundance: -; j_gene: TRBJ1-2; CDR3aa: CASKGQDYGYTF
v_gene: TRBV5-1; d_gene: -; abundance: -; j_gene: TRBJ2-2; CDR3aa: CASRLMGGKAGELFF
v_gene: TRBV19; d_gene: TRBD2; abundance: few; j_gene: TRBJ2-1; CDR3aa: CASTKRETNEQFF
v_gene: TRBV4-3; d_gene: TRBD2; abundance: -; j_gene: TRBJ2-1; CDR3aa: CASSTVAGANNEQFF
v_gene: TRBV9; d_gene: -; abundance: -; j_gene: TRBJ2-7; CDR3aa: CASSVGTNSYEQYF
v_gene: TRBV10-3; d_gene: TRBD2; abundance: -; j_gene: TRBJ2-3; CDR3aa: CAMTTGTSGADTQYF
v_gene: TRBV10-3; d_gene: -; abundance: -; j_gene: TRBJ2-1; CDR3aa: CAAQTQGSREQFF
v_gene: TRBV10-3; d_gene: TRBD1; abundance: -; j_gene: TRBJ1-6; CDR3aa: CAIRNGTDRSPLHF
v_gene: TRBV10-2; d_gene: TRBD2; abundance: -; j_gene: TRBJ2-3; CDR3aa: CASSETSASGSRVDTQYF
v_gene: TRBV5-4; d_gene: -; abundance: -; j_gene: TRBJ1-3; CDR3aa: CASSSPGAGNTIYF
v_gene: TRBV30; d_gene: -; abundance: few; j_gene: TRBJ1-4; CDR3aa: CAWTGRPNEKLFF